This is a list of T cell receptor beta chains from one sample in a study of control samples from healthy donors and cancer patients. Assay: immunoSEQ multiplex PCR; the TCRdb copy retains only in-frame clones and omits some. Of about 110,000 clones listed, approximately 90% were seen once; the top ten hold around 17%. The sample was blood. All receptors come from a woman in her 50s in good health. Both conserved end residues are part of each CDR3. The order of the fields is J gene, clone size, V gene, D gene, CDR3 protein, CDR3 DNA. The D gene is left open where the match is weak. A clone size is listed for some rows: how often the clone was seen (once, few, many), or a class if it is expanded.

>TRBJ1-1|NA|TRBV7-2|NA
CASSEFGMGVFTEAFF
TGTGCCAGCAGCGAATTTGGGATGGGGGTATTCACTGAAGCTTTCTTT
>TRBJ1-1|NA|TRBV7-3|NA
CASSNDRNTEAFF
TGTGCCAGCAGCAATGACAGGAACACTGAAGCTTTCTTT
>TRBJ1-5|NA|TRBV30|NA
CAWSRGGDQPQHF
TGTGCCTGGAGTAGGGGGGGCGATCAGCCCCAGCATTTT
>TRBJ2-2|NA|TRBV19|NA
CASSIDRRGTGELFF
TGTGCCAGTAGTATAGATCGCAGGGGTACCGGGGAGCTGTTTTTT
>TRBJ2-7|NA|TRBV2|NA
CASGTEYEQYF
TGTGCCAGCGGGACGGAATACGAGCAGTACTTC
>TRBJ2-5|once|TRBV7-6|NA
CASSLLRGLQETQYF
TGTGCCAGCAGCTTATTGCGGGGCTTACAAGAGACCCAGTACTTC
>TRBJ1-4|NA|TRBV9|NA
CASSETGTANEKLFF
TGTGCCAGCAGCGAGACCGGGACGGCGAATGAAAAACTGTTTTTT
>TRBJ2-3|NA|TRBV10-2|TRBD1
CASSEPGQASTDTQYF
TGCGCCAGCAGTGAGCCGGGACAGGCAAGCACAGATACGCAGTATTTT
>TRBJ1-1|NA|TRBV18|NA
CASSDQGNTEAFF
TGTGCCAGCTCAGACCAGGGGAACACTGAAGCTTTCTTT
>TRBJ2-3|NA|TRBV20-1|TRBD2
CSASRRLAVATDTQYF
TGCAGTGCTAGTAGGCGCCTAGCGGTTGCCACAGATACGCAGTATTTT
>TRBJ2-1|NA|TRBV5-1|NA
CASGPARTYNEQFF
TGCGCCAGTGGACCTGCTCGAACCTACAATGAGCAGTTCTTC
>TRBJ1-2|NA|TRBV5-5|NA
CASRVAVTDYGYTF
TGTGCCAGCAGAGTCGCGGTTACAGACTATGGCTACACCTTC
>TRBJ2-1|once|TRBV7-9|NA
CASSLADYNEQFF
TGTGCCAGCAGCTTAGCGGATTACAATGAGCAGTTCTTC
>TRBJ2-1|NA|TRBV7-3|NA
CASSFAGHTFRFF
TGTGCCAGCAGCTTTGCGGGCCATACATTTCGGTTCTTC
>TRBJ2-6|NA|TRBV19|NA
CASSIWPPGGGANVLTF
TGTGCCAGTAGTATATGGCCCCCGGGTGGTGGGGCCAACGTCCTGACTTTC
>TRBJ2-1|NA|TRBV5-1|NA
CASSFGGGASRSFVRGEQFF
TGCGCCAGCAGCTTTGGTGGGGGGGCTAGCCGGTCTTTCGTGAGGGGTGAGCAGTTCTTC
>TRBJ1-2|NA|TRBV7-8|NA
CASSPGGYGYTF
TGTGCCAGCAGCCCTGGTGGGTATGGCTACACCTTC
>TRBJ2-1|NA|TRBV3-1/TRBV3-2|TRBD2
CASSRRGDWSYNEQFF
TGTGCCAGCAGTAGACGGGGGGACTGGTCCTACAATGAGCAGTTCTTC
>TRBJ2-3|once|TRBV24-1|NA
CATRGSGGTQGDTQYF
TGTGCCACCAGGGGTTCGGGGGGCACTCAAGGAGATACGCAGTATTTT
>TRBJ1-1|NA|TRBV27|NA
CASTKGGVNTEAFF
TGTGCCAGCACCAAAGGGGGGGTGAACACTGAAGCTTTCTTT
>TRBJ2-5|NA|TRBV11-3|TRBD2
CASSPGTSGLNQETQYF
TGTGCCAGCAGCCCCGGGACTAGCGGGTTGAACCAAGAGACCCAGTACTTC
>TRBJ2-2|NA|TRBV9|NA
CASRSVGPGELFF
TGTGCCAGCAGGAGTGTGGGCCCCGGGGAGCTGTTTTTT
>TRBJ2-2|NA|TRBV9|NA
CASRTYWGSGELFF
TGTGCCAGCCGGACTTATTGGGGCTCCGGGGAGCTGTTTTTT
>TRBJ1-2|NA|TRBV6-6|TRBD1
CASIPTGGKVEGYTF
TGTGCCAGCATTCCCACAGGGGGCAAGGTGGAAGGCTACACCTTC
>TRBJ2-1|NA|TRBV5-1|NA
CASSFSGNEQFF
TGCGCCAGCAGCTTTTCCGGCAATGAGCAGTTCTTC
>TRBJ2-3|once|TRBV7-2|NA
CASSLGSTWITDTQYF
TGTGCCAGCAGCTTAGGGTCGACGTGGATCACAGATACGCAGTATTTT
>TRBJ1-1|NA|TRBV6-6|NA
CASRSGLTEAFF
TGTGCCAGCAGGTCCGGCCTGACTGAAGCTTTCTTT
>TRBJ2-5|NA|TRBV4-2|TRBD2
CASSQEASGGASETQYF
TGTGCCAGCAGCCAAGAGGCTAGCGGGGGCGCCTCAGAGACCCAGTACTTC
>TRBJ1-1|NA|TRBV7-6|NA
CASSYRLGQNTEAFF
TGTGCCAGCAGTTATCGATTGGGCCAGAACACTGAAGCTTTCTTT
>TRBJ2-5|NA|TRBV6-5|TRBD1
CASSEGQGALETQYF
TGTGCCAGCAGCGAGGGACAGGGGGCCTTAGAGACCCAGTACTTC
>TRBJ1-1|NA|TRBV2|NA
CASSEKGYTEAFF
TGTGCCAGCAGTGAAAAGGGGTACACTGAAGCTTTCTTT
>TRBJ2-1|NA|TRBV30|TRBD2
CAWTGVAGAAYNEQFF
TGTGCCTGGACTGGGGTAGCGGGGGCGGCCTACAATGAGCAGTTCTTC
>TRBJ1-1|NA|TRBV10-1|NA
CASRGTMRTEAFF
TGCGCCAGCAGAGGGACAATGAGGACTGAAGCTTTCTTT
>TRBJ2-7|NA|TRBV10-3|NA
CAIRTPPSYEQYF
TGTGCCATCAGGACACCGCCGTCCTACGAGCAGTACTTC
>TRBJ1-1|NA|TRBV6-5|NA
CASSLRAGGTEAFF
TGTGCCAGCAGCCTCAGGGCAGGAGGCACTGAAGCTTTCTTT
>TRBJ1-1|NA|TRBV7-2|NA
CASSLDWGAGTEAFF
TGTGCCAGCAGCTTAGACTGGGGAGCGGGGACTGAAGCTTTCTTT
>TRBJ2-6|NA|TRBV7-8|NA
CASSPQAVGVGANVLTF
TGTGCCAGCAGCCCCCAAGCAGTCGGGGTGGGGGCCAACGTCCTGACTTTC
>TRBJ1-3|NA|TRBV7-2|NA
CASSTGTGGENTIYF
TGTGCCAGCAGCACAGGGACGGGAGGAGAAAACACCATATATTTT
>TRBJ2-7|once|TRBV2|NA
CASRASGEQYF
TGTGCCAGCAGGGCCTCCGGGGAGCAGTACTTC
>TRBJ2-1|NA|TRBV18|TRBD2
CASSQLAGNNEQFF
TGTGCCAGCTCACAACTAGCGGGAAACAATGAGCAGTTCTTC
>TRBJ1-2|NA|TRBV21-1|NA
CASSKPGTDANYGYTF
TGTGCCAGCAGCAAACCGGGGACGGACGCTAACTATGGCTACACCTTC